This TCR beta chain was captured by sequencing in a study of CD8 T cells in Susac syndrome. Study findings and constraints: The relatively small number of individuals in the TCR sequencing and HLA analysis was acknowledged by the study.

Negative isolation was used for CD8+ and CD4+ T cells, and FACS enrichment was applied to TEMRA cells. This clonotype was found once. Its antigen is not identified. Reverse transcription of about 0.5 to 1 ug RNA used random hexamers. Coverage of TCR beta CDR3 amplification by immunoSEQ multiplex PCR extended to 54 Vbeta and 13 Jbeta. TCRdb passed the immunoSEQ multiplex PCR reads through MiXCR, listing each CDR3 protein once. The table has 230,000 or so distinct CDR3 sequences, 95% seen once. The germline gives CDR1 DFQATT, CDR2 SNEGSKA (reference sequence). V lost 0 bases, J lost 4 bases, and 4 bases stayed unmatched. This CDR3 region has 15 residues.

The source of this sequence is a human donor with multiple sclerosis. V usage is TRBV20-1 and J usage is TRBJ1-5, with TRBD1 matching over 9 bases. The sequencing input was CD4+ T cells from PBMCs. DNA of the CDR3: TGCAGTGCTAGAGATGCGGGACAGGGTAATCAGCCCCAGCATTTT. It yields the protein CSARDAGQGNQPQHF.